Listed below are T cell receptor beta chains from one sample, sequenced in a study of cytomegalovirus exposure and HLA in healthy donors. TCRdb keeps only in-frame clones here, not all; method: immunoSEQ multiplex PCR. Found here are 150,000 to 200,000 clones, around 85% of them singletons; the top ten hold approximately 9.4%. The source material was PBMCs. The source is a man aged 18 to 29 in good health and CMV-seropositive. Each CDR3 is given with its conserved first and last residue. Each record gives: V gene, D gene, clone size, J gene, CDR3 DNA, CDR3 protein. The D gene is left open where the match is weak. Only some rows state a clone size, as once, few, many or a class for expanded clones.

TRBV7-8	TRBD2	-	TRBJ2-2	TGTGCCAGCACCACAGCGGGGTCACCGGCTCACGGGGAGCTGTTTTTT	CASTTAGSPAHGELFF
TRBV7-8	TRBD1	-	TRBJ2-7	TGTGCCAGCAGCTTAAAGCGCCGGACAGGGGAATACGAGCAGTACTTC	CASSLKRRTGEYEQYF
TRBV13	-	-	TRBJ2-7	TGTGCCAGCAGCTTAGGTCTAGCAACCTACGAGCAGTACTTC	CASSLGLATYEQYF
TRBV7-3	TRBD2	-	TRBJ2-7	TGTGCCAGCAGCGTGCATGGCGGGGGATTAACCGAGCAGTACTTC	CASSVHGGGLTEQYF
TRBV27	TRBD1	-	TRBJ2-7	TGTGCCAGCAGTTTCGATTCCAGGGGGCCGGTGGAGCAGTACTTC	CASSFDSRGPVEQYF
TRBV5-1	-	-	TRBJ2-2	TGCGCCAGCAGCTCCGGGGAGCTTACCGGGGAGCTGTTTTTT	CASSSGELTGELFF
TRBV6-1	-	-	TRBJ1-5	TGTGCCAGCAGTGCTGGACAGAATCAGCCCCAGCATTTT	CASSAGQNQPQHF
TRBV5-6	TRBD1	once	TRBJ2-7	TGTGCCAGCAGCTTGGGCCCGGGACAGGGGCGCGAGCAGTACTTC	CASSLGPGQGREQYF
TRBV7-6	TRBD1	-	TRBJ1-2	TGTGCCAGCAGCTCAGGGACGGGACAGGGTACAGGCTACACCTTC	CASSSGTGQGTGYTF
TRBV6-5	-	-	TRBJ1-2	TGTGCCAGCAGTTTGCAGAGGCCCGATTATGGCTACACCTTC	CASSLQRPDYGYTF
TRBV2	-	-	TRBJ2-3	TGTGCCAGCTGGGGGAGGTCTGGCACAGATACGCAGTATTTT	CASWGRSGTDTQYF
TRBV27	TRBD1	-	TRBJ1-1	TGTGCCAGCAGTTTAGGGACAGGGAACACTGAAGCTTTCTTT	CASSLGTGNTEAFF
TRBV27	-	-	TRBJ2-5	TGTGCCAGCAGTTTATCAATGGGGCAGGGGCGTTGGGAGACCCAGTACTTC	CASSLSMGQGRWETQYF
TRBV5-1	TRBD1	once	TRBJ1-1	TGCGCCAGCAGCGTGGACAGGGGGCTGGATGAAGCTTTCTTT	CASSVDRGLDEAFF
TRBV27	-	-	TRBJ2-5	TGTGCCAGCAGTCCGTACAGGGCTTTGGGGACCCAGTACTTC	CASSPYRALGTQYF
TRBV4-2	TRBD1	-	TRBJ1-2	TGTGCCAGCAGCCAAGATTTAGGACAGGGGGCATTGCGTGGCTATGGCTACACCTTC	CASSQDLGQGALRGYGYTF
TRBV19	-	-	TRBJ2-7	TGTGCCAGTAGTATAGATTTGGTAGTCCCTACCTACGAGCAGTACTTC	CASSIDLVVPTYEQYF
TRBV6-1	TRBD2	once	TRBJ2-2	TGTGCCAGCAGTCAGACTAGCGGGGGGTCCGGGGAGCTGTTTTTT	CASSQTSGGSGELFF
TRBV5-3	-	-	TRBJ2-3	TGTGCCAGAAGCTTGGTGAGAGATACGCAGTATTTT	CARSLVRDTQYF
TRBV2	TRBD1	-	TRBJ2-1	TGTGCCAGCAGGAGGGACAGGGGGCAGGGCAATGAGCAGTTCTTC	CASRRDRGQGNEQFF
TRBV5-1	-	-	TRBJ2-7	TGCGCCAGCAGCTCGGACAGCGAGCAGTACTTC	CASSSDSEQYF
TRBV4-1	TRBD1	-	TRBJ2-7	TGCGCCAGCAGCCAAGAACAGGGGGAGAGCTCCTACGAGCAGTACTTC	CASSQEQGESSYEQYF
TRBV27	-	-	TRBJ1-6	TGTGCCAGCAGTTTATTGGGTGGCGAGGGTTCACCCCTCCACTTT	CASSLLGGEGSPLHF
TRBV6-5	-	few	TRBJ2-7	TGTGCCAGCAGTTACTCGAGGTCAGTGGCCTACGAGCAGTACTTC	CASSYSRSVAYEQYF
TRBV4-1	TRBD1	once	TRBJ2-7	TGCGCCAGCAGCCAGGGACAGGGGGCCTACGAGCAGTACTTC	CASSQGQGAYEQYF
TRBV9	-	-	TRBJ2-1	TGTGCCAGCAGCGTGGGCCCAGCTCCTACTAATGAGCAGTTCTTC	CASSVGPAPTNEQFF
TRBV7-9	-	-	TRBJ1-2	TGTGCCAGCAGCTTAACCGACAGAGCTAACTATGGCTACACCTTC	CASSLTDRANYGYTF
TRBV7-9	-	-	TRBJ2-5	TGTGCCAGCAGCTCCCAGGGTACCTCGCAAGAGACCCAGTACTTC	CASSSQGTSQETQYF
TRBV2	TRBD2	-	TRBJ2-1	TGTGCCAGCAGTGAAGCTCCGGGACTAGCGGGGGGCCGAGGCTCCTACAATGAGCAGTTCTTC	CASSEAPGLAGGRGSYNEQFF
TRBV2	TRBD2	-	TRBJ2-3	TGTGCCAGCACGAGACTAGCTTCCAGGACCACAGATACGCAGTATTTT	CASTRLASRTTDTQYF
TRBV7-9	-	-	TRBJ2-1	TGTGCCAGCAGCTTAAGCCCACAGGGCGCAAATGAGCAGTTCTTC	CASSLSPQGANEQFF
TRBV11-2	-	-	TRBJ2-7	TGTGCCAGCAGCTCCCCCGGGAGAACCTACGAGCAGTACTTC	CASSSPGRTYEQYF
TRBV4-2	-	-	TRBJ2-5	TGTGCCAGCAGCCAAGGGACTGGCGGGCGCGAGACCCAGTACTTC	CASSQGTGGRETQYF
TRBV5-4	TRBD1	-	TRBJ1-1	TGTGCCAGCAGCTTTACGGGACAGGAAGCTTTCTTT	CASSFTGQEAFF
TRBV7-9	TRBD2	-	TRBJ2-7	TGTGCCAGCAGCTCGCCGACTAGCGGGGGGTCGAACTACGAGCAGTACTTC	CASSSPTSGGSNYEQYF
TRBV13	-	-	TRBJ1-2	TGTGCCAGCAGCCCCAGGGGTAGCTATGGCTACACCTTC	CASSPRGSYGYTF
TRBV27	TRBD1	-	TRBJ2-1	TGTGCCAGCAGCCAAGACAGGGGCTCCTACAATGAGCAGTTCTTC	CASSQDRGSYNEQFF
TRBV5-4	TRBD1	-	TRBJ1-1	TGTGCCAGCAGCGCCGACAGGGGGGAAGGCACTGAAGCTTTCTTT	CASSADRGEGTEAFF
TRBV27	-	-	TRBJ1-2	TGTGCCAGCAGTAAGGGGGGGCTTGGCTACACCTTC	CASSKGGLGYTF
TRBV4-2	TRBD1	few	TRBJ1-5	TGTGCCAGCAGCCAAGAAGCGGCGGCAGGGGGTTTCAATCAGCCCCAGCATTTT	CASSQEAAAGGFNQPQHF